These T cell receptor beta chains were read from a single sample in a study of CD8+CD57+ T cells in acquired aplastic anemia. TCRdb used MiXCR to reprocess the reads, holding one entry per CDR3 protein. Of 160,000 or so distinct CDR3 sequences in the sample, under 55% are singletons; the top ten hold around 2.9%. The sequenced sample consisted of sorted CD4+, CD8+, or CD8+CD57+ T cells (not recorded which) from PBMCs. The receptor source for this set is a human donor with aplastic anemia. Both conserved end residues are part of each CDR3. D genes are given only for firm matches. Size is stated for part of the rows, as once, few or many counts, or as a class when the clone is expanded.

d_call	v_call	cdr3_length	j_call	clone_size	cdr3_nt	cdr3_aa
-	TRBV9	13	TRBJ2-5	-	TGTGCCAGCAGCGTAGACAGGGTGGAGACCCAGTACTTC	CASSVDRVETQYF
-	TRBV29-1	11	TRBJ1-4	many	TGCAGCGGATCAACTAATGAAAAACTGTTTTTT	CSGSTNEKLFF
TRBD2	TRBV9	15	TRBJ2-1	many	TGTGCCAGCAGCGTAGAAGCGGGAGTCGCCAATGAGCAGTTCTTC	CASSVEAGVANEQFF
-	TRBV7-2	13	TRBJ1-3	many	TGTGCCAGCAGCCCGGACTCTGGAAACACCATATATTTT	CASSPDSGNTIYF
-	TRBV6-5	12	TRBJ2-7	-	TGTGCCAGCAGTTACTCTACGGGGAAGCAGTACTTC	CASSYSTGKQYF
TRBD1	TRBV15	14	TRBJ1-2	-	TGTGCCACCAGCAGGGGACAGGGGGCGGGTGGCTACACCTTC	CATSRGQGAGGYTF
TRBD1	TRBV19	15	TRBJ1-1	once	TGTGCCAGTAGTCCCTCGGGACAGGGGTACACTGAAGCTTTCTTT	CASSPSGQGYTEAFF
TRBD1	TRBV24-1	15	TRBJ2-3	-	TGTGCCACCAGTGACAGACAGGGGGCCACAGATACGCAGTATTTT	CATSDRQGATDTQYF
-	TRBV29-1	12	TRBJ1-1	few	TGCAGCGTTGAAAGGGAGTACACTGAAGCTTTCTTT	CSVEREYTEAFF
-	TRBV20-1	12	TRBJ2-5	-	TGCAGTGCGCCCTGGGGGGAAGAGACCCAGTACTTC	CSAPWGEETQYF
TRBD1	TRBV7-2	15	TRBJ2-5	many	TGTGCCAGCAGCTTAATCGGGACAGTTAAAGAGACCCAGTACTTC	CASSLIGTVKETQYF
TRBD1	TRBV29-1	14	TRBJ1-5	-	TGCAGCGTTGCCGGGACAGGGTGGAATCAGCCCCAGCATTTT	CSVAGTGWNQPQHF
-	TRBV7-2	13	TRBJ2-5	-	TGTGCCAGCAGCTTAGTGAGAGGAGAGACCCAGTACTTC	CASSLVRGETQYF
-	TRBV15	16	TRBJ2-2	many	TGTGCCACCAGCAGAGTTGCGCTAGAAAAAACCGGGGAGCTGTTTTTT	CATSRVALEKTGELFF
-	TRBV3-1	15	TRBJ2-3	-	TGTGCCAGCAGCCAAAGCCGAGGCGCAATCGTGACGCAGTATTTT	CASSQSRGAIVTQYF
TRBD2	TRBV20-1	14	TRBJ2-1	many	TGCAGTGCTAGATCCCGGGAGGGCTACAATGAGCAGTTCTTC	CSARSREGYNEQFF
TRBD1	TRBV25-1	17	TRBJ2-7	-	TGTGCCAGCAGTGTTTACTCCGGGACAGGGCTTGGCTACGAGCAGTACTTC	CASSVYSGTGLGYEQYF
-	TRBV28	12	TRBJ2-7	few	TGTGCCAGCCGCCCGGGGGTCTACGAGCAGTACTTC	CASRPGVYEQYF
-	TRBV12-3/TRBV12-4	16	TRBJ2-1	many	TGTGCCAGCAGTTTGGTTTCAGTTGCGGGTTCCAATGAGCAGTTCTTC	CASSLVSVAGSNEQFF
TRBD1	TRBV2	14	TRBJ2-7	many	TGTGCCAGCAGGGACGGTGGACAGGTCGACGAGCAGTACTTC	CASRDGGQVDEQYF
-	TRBV15	12	TRBJ2-5	-	TGTGCCACCAGCAGAGGCCAAGAGACCCAGTACTTC	CATSRGQETQYF
TRBD2	TRBV6-1	15	TRBJ2-1	many	TGTGCCAGCAGCCGGACTAGCGGGAGTTACAATGAGCAGTTCTTC	CASSRTSGSYNEQFF